At least ten counts were recorded for the clone carrying this T cell receptor (beta chain). The data stem from a study of spatial heterogeneity in lung cancer. As for the study in general: Available follow-up PBMC samples were sequenced, at a median of roughly two years post-resection. Across the raw uncorrected reads, a unique TCR and UMI combination was observed, on average, more than ten times.

In germline, CDR1 is DFQATT, CDR2 SNEGSKA (reference sequence). Trimming removed 0 bases from V and 3 bases from J; junction bases left unmatched: 4. The CDR3 extends over 14 amino acids. Each molecule of TCR cDNA was tagged with one unique molecular identifier. TCRdb called the 5' RACE reads again in MiXCR, with one record for every CDR3 protein. The sample shows roughly 72,000 distinct CDR3 sequences, roughly 8.9% of them seen only once. Documented time point: blood at routine non-recurrence follow-up after resection. The clonotype was recovered from a female donor with early-stage non-small cell lung cancer. The rearrangement joins TRBV20-1 to TRBJ1-1; 7 bases align to TRBD1. Here the sequenced sample was PBMCs, taken at follow-up. The CDR3 loop reads CSARDPGGDTEAFF. CDR3 sequence (DNA): TGCAGTGCTAGAGATCCAGGGGGTGACACTGAAGCTTTCTTT.